This TCR beta chain emerged from a study of response to subunit inactivated influenza vaccine. Whole-study results and caveats: Every seasonal influenza vaccination brings in few new T cells, the authors suggested.

TCRdb fed the RT-PCR reads into MiXCR, producing one record per CDR3 protein. The sample carries 500,000 to 600,000 distinct CDR3 sequences, 7.6% recorded once. This clonotype was counted between two and nine times. What it binds is not known. Sequenced here: PBMCs from blood, sampled less than 25 months after vaccination. The receptor was isolated from a man aged 50 to 75 who received an inactivated influenza vaccine.

The chain's CDR3 is CASSSDRDLQPQHF. Here the CDR3 DNA reads TGTGCCAGCAGCTCAGACAGGGATCTTCAGCCCCAGCATTTT. The V gene is TRBV7-9, the J gene TRBJ1-5, with 7 bases fitting TRBD1. This CDR3 has 14 residues. J gave up 6 bases and V 4 bases, and 6 bases lay outside the gene matches. CDR1 is SEHNR, CDR2 FQNEAQ, per germline (reference sequence).